This record concerns one T cell receptor (beta chain) sequence. What it recognizes is unknown. This record comes from a study of T cell repertoires in cytomegalovirus infection. The overall study: HLA-B-restricted CMV epitopes that are well studied, plus recently identified HLA-C-restricted ones, were used by the study.

Overall study results and limits: Accumulated public TCR beta family frequency recognized individuals carrying CMV together with the relevant HLA.

TCRdb itself ran the reads through MiXCR, one entry per CDR3 protein. The table has 650,000 to 900,000 distinct CDR3 sequences, 30% to 35% seen once; the top ten hold around 12%. Trimming pared 5 bases from V and 3 bases from J, leaving 17 bases between. Germline CDR1 reads MNHEY; CDR2 reads SMNVEV (reference sequence). This CDR3 is built from 15 residues. The gene calls are TRBV27 and TRBJ2-7; tentatively, D is TRBD2 (7 bases). The input for sequencing was cultured CD8+ T cells from PBMCs, taken from culture after CMV antigen stimulation. The sequence came from a human donor in good health (CMV status not recorded). Some clones in this sample may be carry-over from other donors' samples. The DNA for the CDR3 is TGTGCCAGCAGTCCGGGGGGCGCAGGAAGCTACGAGCAGTACTTC. It yields the protein CASSPGGAGSYEQYF.